Following are 14 T cell receptor beta chains from one sample sequenced in a study of siplizumab effects on memory and regulatory T cells. The data were produced by immunoSEQ multiplex PCR, yet TCRdb's version contains in-frame clones alone and is incomplete. The repertoire holds approximately 100,000 clones, with over 85% as singletons. The specimen was non-Treg CD4+ T cells sorted from blood. Receptors were obtained from a human donor in good health.

V gene TRBV7-2 combines with J gene TRBJ2-3, with TRBD2 matching 8 bases. The CDR3 has 18 amino acids. CDR1 and CDR2 from the germline V gene are SGHTA and FQGNSA. V lost 1 base, J lost 2 bases, and 11 bases stayed unmatched. The DNA for the CDR3 is TGTGCCAGCAGCTTAGTAAGTCTAGCGGGTACTACCACAGATACGCAGTATTTT. It specifies CASSLVSLAGTTTDTQYF. Looking up the rest from reference TRBV7-2 and TRBJ2-3 gives the full variable domain: GAGVSQSPSNKVTEKGKDVELRCDPISGHTALYWYRQSLGQGLEFLIYFQGNSAPDKSGLPSDRFSAERTGGSVSTLTIQRTQQEDSAVYLCASSLVSLAGTTTDTQYFGPGTRLTVL.

The chain recombines TRBV6-4 with TRBJ2-5, with D maybe TRBD2 (7 bases). Trimming left V 3 bases short and J 5 bases short, with 10 bases between. Per the germline V gene, CDR1 is MRHNA and CDR2 is SNTAGT. The CDR3 totals 13 residues. The DNA of the CDR3 is TGTGCCAGCAGTGAACAGGGAGGGGAGACCCAGTACTTC. Its translation is CASSEQGGETQYF.

The chain links TRBV28 to TRBJ2-3, with a possible D match to TRBD2 (6 bases). This CDR3 is 16 amino acids long. Trimming took off 3 bases at V and 0 bases at J, with 13 bases between the two ends. CDR1 and CDR2 (germline): MDHEN, SYDVKM. This chain's CDR3 is CASSFLSGPSTDTQYF. The CDR3 nucleotides read TGTGCCAGCAGTTTTCTTAGCGGACCTAGCACAGATACGCAGTATTTT.

V and J are TRBV11-2 and TRBJ2-3; 9 nucleotides line up with TRBD2. The CDR3 totals 16 residues. Losses at the gene ends were 1 base for V and 5 bases for J; bases not matched to a gene: 7. Germline V gene lookup returns CDR1 SGHAT and CDR2 FQNNGV. This chain's CDR3 is CASSLVAGAFIDTQYF. The CDR3 bases are TGTGCCAGCAGCTTAGTAGCGGGGGCGTTCATAGATACGCAGTATTTT.

The chain combines TRBV11-2 with TRBJ1-1; D unresolved. CDR1 SGHAT and CDR2 FQNNGV come from the germline V gene. V lost 1 base to trimming and J lost 2 bases, with 5 bases between them. There are 13 residues in the CDR3. The CDR3 loop reads CASSLARNTEAFF. The CDR3, as DNA: TGTGCCAGCAGCTTAGCCCGAAACACTGAAGCTTTCTTT.

The gene calls are TRBV7-9 and TRBJ1-1; 11 positions agree with TRBD1. Germline lookup yields CDR1 SEHNR and CDR2 FQNEAQ (reference sequence). Trimming took 4 bases from V and 5 from J; bases not matched to a gene: 6. This CDR3 spans 15 amino acids. The CDR3 loop reads CASSWTGGAKTEAFF. CDR3 coding DNA: TGTGCCAGCAGCTGGACAGGGGGCGCGAAGACTGAAGCTTTCTTT.

The J gene is TRBJ2-3, the V gene TRBV6-1; tentative D call: TRBD2 (5 bases). Germline CDR1 is MNHNS and CDR2 is SASEGT. The CDR3 is 13 residues long. Deletions cut 7 bases from V and 1 base from J, with 9 bases between. The CDR3 region has the DNA TGTGCCAGCATGAGTAGCGGCACAGATACGCAGTATTTT. Translated, it gives CASMSSGTDTQYF.

The genes are TRBV5-1 and TRBJ1-4; TRBD1 matches 9 bases. The CDR3 consists of 15 residues. Trimming took 4 bases from V and 3 from J; bases not matched to a gene: 4. The V gene's germline CDR1 is SGHRS and CDR2 YFSETQ. CDR3 sequence (DNA): TGCGCCAGCAGCGAATGGACAGGGGCTAATGAAAAACTGTTTTTT. Translated, it gives CASSEWTGANEKLFF.

In nucleotides, the CDR3 is TGTGCCATCAGTGCAGGGGGCTCCGATGAGCAGTTCTTC. Encoded protein: CAISAGGSDEQFF. This chain links TRBV10-3 with TRBJ2-1, with 8 bases lining up with TRBD1. The CDR3 is made up of 13 amino acids. The trim removed 4 bases at V and 8 bases at J, leaving 4 bases unmatched. CDR1 is ENHRY and CDR2 is SYGVKD in the germline V gene.

The chain uses TRBV4-2 and TRBJ2-2; TRBD1 matches at 7 bases. Per germline, CDR1 LGHNA and CDR2 YNFKEQ. This CDR3 is built from 15 residues. The ends lost 7 bases at V and 4 bases at J; junction bases unmatched: 9. The CDR3 loop reads CASTGTVISTGELFF. CDR3 nucleotides: TGTGCCAGCACCGGGACAGTAATTTCCACCGGGGAGCTGTTTTTT.

This chain uses TRBV9 with TRBJ2-3, with D perhaps assigned TRBD1 or TRBD2 (5 bases each). Germline CDR1 SGDLS, CDR2 YYNGEE. The CDR3 runs to 15 residues. The ends were cut back, 0 bases at V and 0 bases at J, with 8 bases in the middle. CDR3 sequence (DNA): TGTGCCAGCAGCGTAGGAGGGGACAGCACAGATACGCAGTATTTT. Protein: CASSVGGDSTDTQYF.

This rearrangement joins TRBV5-6 to TRBJ2-7; no clear D. Trimming took off 1 base at V and 6 bases at J, with 20 bases between the two ends. The length of the CDR3 is 16 residues. From germline, CDR1 is SGHDT and CDR2 YYEEEE. CDR3 sequence (DNA): TGTGCCAGCAGCTTGTTCGTGGAGTTTGACGTCGGCGAGCAGTACTTC. Translated: CASSLFVEFDVGEQYF.

This chain uses TRBV6-5 with TRBJ2-1; 11 bases fit TRBD2. CDR3 length: 16 amino acids. Losses at the gene ends were 2 bases for V and 10 bases for J; bases not matched to a gene: 10. The V gene's germline CDR1 is MNHEY and CDR2 SVGAGI. As DNA, the CDR3 is TGTGCCAGCAGTTACCGTAGCGGGGGGGCCTTTGAAGAGCAGTTCTTC. Amino acids: CASSYRSGGAFEEQFF.

The rearrangement joins TRBV9 to TRBJ2-1; no firm D call. The germline V gene encodes CDR1 SGDLS and CDR2 YYNGEE. The CDR3 runs to 11 residues. Trimming took 4 bases from V and 10 from J, leaving 9 bases between them. The CDR3 DNA reads TGTGCCAGCAGCCACGAAGGGGAGCAGTTCTTC. The encoded protein is CASSHEGEQFF.